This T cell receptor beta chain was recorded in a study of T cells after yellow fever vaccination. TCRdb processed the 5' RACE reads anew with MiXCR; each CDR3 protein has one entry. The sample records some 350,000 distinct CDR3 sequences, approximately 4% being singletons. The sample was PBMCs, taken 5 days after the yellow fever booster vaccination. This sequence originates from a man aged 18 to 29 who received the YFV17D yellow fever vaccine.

The CDR3: CSAPQGPRGGGYTF. CDR3 DNA sequence: TGCAGTGCTCCCCAGGGCCCGAGGGGAGGAGGCTACACCTTC. The gene calls are TRBV20-1 and TRBJ1-2; D perhaps matches TRBD1 (5 bases). CDR3 length: 14 residues. The V gene lost 5 bases and the J gene lost 8 bases, with 21 bases spanning the gap. The germline gives CDR1 DFQATT, CDR2 SNEGSKA (reference sequence).